Given below is one TCR beta chain in context. Its target is unknown. CD45RO-negative, CCR7-positively selected cells formed the naive CD8 fraction, excluding terminally differentiated effector memory CD45RA+ cells. Those who donated were healthy HIV-negative adults, with no recent acute infections or vaccinations reported. Assay runs were performed at deep level. Method: immunoSEQ multiplex PCR; TCRdb's copy keeps in-frame clones and lacks some. This table has 650,000 to 800,000 clones, about 90% appearing once. The entry originates in a study of shared clonotypes between healthy human individuals. The study's findings and limits: Across a handful of donors, naive CD4 shared approximately 4.5%, naive CD8 more than 3%, memory CD4 roughly 2.3%, memory CD8 0.35% to 0.5%.

The CDR3 totals 14 residues. CDR1 and CDR2 (germline): KGHSH, LQKENI. Trimming cost V 0 bases and J 0 bases, with 6 bases left between them. The source of this sequence is a man aged 25-45 years in good health. Sequencing was performed on naive CD8+ T cells sorted from blood. The genes are TRBV18 and TRBJ2-7, with a weak D call TRBD1 (5 bases). The CDR3 spells CASSPPTASYEQYF. CDR3 in DNA: TGTGCCAGCTCACCACCGACAGCCTCCTACGAGCAGTACTTC. Supplemented by reference TRBV18 and TRBJ2-7, the full variable domain reads NAGVMQNPRHLVRRRGQEARLRCSPMKGHSHVYWYRQLPEEGLKFMVYLQKENIIDESGMPKERFSAEFPKEGPSILRIQQVVRGDSAAYFCASSPPTASYEQYFGPGTRLTVT.